This T cell receptor (beta chain) was captured in a study of cytomegalovirus exposure and HLA in healthy donors. General study findings and limits: High specificity and sensitivity for cytomegalovirus status were reported for the classifier.

CDR3 length: 16 amino acids. Germline trimming cut 4 bases from V and 3 bases from J; bases unmatched to any gene: 5. Germline assignment: CDR1 KGHSH and CDR2 LQKENI. Assay used: immunoSEQ multiplex PCR; TCRdb lists only in-frame clones, some missing. This table holds 60,000 to 90,000 clones, approximately 80% found once. About this clone itself: What it binds is unknown.

The TCR comes from a man between 25 and 39 years old in good health and CMV-seronegative. Sequencing input: PBMCs. This chain connects TRBV18 to TRBJ2-2, with TRBD1 identical over 10 bases. The chain's CDR3 is CASSLTGGIDTGELFF. Here the CDR3 DNA reads TGTGCCAGCTCACTGACAGGGGGCATCGACACCGGGGAGCTGTTTTTT.